A single sample is the source of the 10 T cell receptor beta chains below, sequenced in a study of cytomegalovirus exposure and HLA in healthy donors. Using immunoSEQ multiplex PCR, the repertoire was profiled, and TCRdb retains in-frame clones only, with some absent. The table lists about 240,000 clones, 85% to 90% of them singletons. Source material: PBMCs. Source of these receptors: a man aged 18 to 29 in good health and CMV-seronegative.

The gene calls are TRBV4-1 and TRBJ1-1; TRBD1 matches at 9 bases. Germline assignment: CDR1 MGHRA and CDR2 YSYEKL. CDR3 length: 16 residues. After removal of 4 bases from V and 3 bases from J, the junction contained 9 bases not matched to a gene. CDR3 coding DNA: TGCGCCAGCAGCCCCACGGGACAGGGATTAGACACTGAAGCTTTCTTT. Protein sequence: CASSPTGQGLDTEAFF.

The chain carries TRBV7-2 and TRBJ2-2, with TRBD2 identical over 16 bases. CDR1 and CDR2 from the germline V gene are SGHTA and FQGNSA. V lost 6 bases to trimming and J lost 5 bases; unmatched junction nucleotides: 3. The CDR3 is 16 amino acids. The CDR3 bases are TGTGCCAGCAGGCAGGGACTAGCGGGAGGGACCGGGGAGCTGTTTTTT. This encodes CASRQGLAGGTGELFF.

The V call is TRBV5-6, the J call TRBJ2-7; D unresolved. This CDR3 has 15 amino acids. Per germline, CDR1 SGHDT and CDR2 YYEEEE. The V end was cut by 2 bases, the J end by 3 bases, with 15 bases between. CDR3 DNA sequence: TGTGCCAGCAGCTTATTCATCCCTAAATTCTACGAGCAGTACTTC. Protein product: CASSLFIPKFYEQYF.

The chain joins TRBV4-1 to TRBJ2-1; 9 bases are a match to TRBD2. Germline values: CDR1 MGHRA, CDR2 YSYEKL. The CDR3 runs to 16 residues. J was trimmed by 10 bases and V by 0 bases; bases with no gene match: 10. CDR3 sequence: CASSQDPLAGLGEQFF. In DNA, the CDR3 is TGCGCCAGCAGCCAAGACCCCCTAGCGGGGCTAGGGGAGCAGTTCTTC.

This chain joins TRBV18 and TRBJ2-3, with 11 bases matching TRBD2. Trimming took 5 bases from V and 3 from J; bases not matched to a gene: 4. Germline CDR1 KGHSH, CDR2 LQKENI. The CDR3 has 15 amino acids. CDR3 bases: TGTGCCAGCTCAACCACTAGCGGGAGAACAGATACGCAGTATTTT. It codes for CASSTTSGRTDTQYF.

The chain carries TRBV7-9 and TRBJ1-2, with D unresolved. CDR1 is SEHNR, CDR2 FQNEAQ, per germline (reference sequence). Trimming removed 4 bases from V and 4 bases from J, with 10 bases in between. The CDR3 runs to 13 residues. CDR3 region: CASSSQAVYGYTF. The CDR3, as DNA: TGTGCCAGCAGCTCCCAGGCCGTCTATGGCTACACCTTC.

V usage is TRBV28 and J usage is TRBJ1-6; D may be TRBD1 (5 bases). Trimming removed 10 bases from V and 12 bases from J, with 19 bases in between. The CDR3 totals 13 residues. Germline V gene data show CDR1 as MDHEN and CDR2 as SYDVKM. CDR3 bases: TGTGCCATCCTCCCTGGGGCTCTATTACCCCTCCACTTT. It yields the protein CAILPGALLPLHF.

The chain joins TRBV6-5 to TRBJ1-1; no clear D. Between the trimmed V and J ends, which lost 0 bases and 2 bases, there was a span of 7 bases. The germline CDR1 and CDR2 sequences are MNHEY and SVGAGI. This CDR3 comprises 14 residues. The CDR3 bases are TGTGCCAGCAGTTACTCGTTCCGTAACACTGAAGCTTTCTTT. Its translation: CASSYSFRNTEAFF.

This clone appeared a single time. The chain combines TRBV10-3 with TRBJ1-3; 7 positions agree with TRBD1. The germline V gene has CDR1 ENHRY and CDR2 SYGVKD. The CDR3 spans 14 residues. Unmatched junction bases numbered 5, after V lost 9 bases and J lost 0 bases. The CDR3 sequence: CAIGTDLSGNTIYF. As DNA, the CDR3 is TGTGCCATAGGGACAGACCTCTCTGGAAACACCATATATTTT.

The V gene is TRBV5-6, the J gene TRBJ1-5, with a weak D call TRBD1 (5 bases). Trimming pared 1 base from V and 7 bases from J, leaving 9 bases between. The germline gives CDR1 SGHDT, CDR2 YYEEEE. This CDR3 spans 13 amino acids. The CDR3 protein is CASSLTGGQPQHF. The CDR3 coding sequence is TGTGCCAGCAGCTTGACCGGGGGACAGCCCCAGCATTTT.